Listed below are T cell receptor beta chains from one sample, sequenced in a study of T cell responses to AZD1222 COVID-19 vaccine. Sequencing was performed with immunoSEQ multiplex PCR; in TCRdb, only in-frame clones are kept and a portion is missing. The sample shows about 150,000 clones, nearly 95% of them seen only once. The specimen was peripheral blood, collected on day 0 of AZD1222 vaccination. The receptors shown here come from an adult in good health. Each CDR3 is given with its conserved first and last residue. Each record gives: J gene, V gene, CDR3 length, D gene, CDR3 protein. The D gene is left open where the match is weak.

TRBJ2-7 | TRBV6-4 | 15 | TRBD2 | CASSEIAGGSYEQYF
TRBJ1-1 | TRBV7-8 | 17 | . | CASSFPEVTGGNTEAFF
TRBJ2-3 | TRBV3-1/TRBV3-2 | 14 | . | CASSIRGRADTQYF
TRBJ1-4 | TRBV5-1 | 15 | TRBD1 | CASSLVGQGAEKLFF
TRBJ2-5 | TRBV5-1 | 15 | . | CASSRGGGLEETQYF
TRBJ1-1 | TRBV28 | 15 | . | CASSSPQGWWTEAFF
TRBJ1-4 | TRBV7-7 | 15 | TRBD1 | CASSLSRDRGEKLFF
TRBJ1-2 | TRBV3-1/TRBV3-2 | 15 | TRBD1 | CASSQRTGSSYGYTF
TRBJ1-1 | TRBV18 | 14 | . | CASSPLAANTEAFF
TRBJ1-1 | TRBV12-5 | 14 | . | CASGHPGQNTEAFF
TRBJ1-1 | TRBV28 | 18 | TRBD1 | CASSSPGQGITLNTEAFF
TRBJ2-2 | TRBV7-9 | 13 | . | CASSQGSSGELFF
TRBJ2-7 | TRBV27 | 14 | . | CASSIGQGLGEQYF
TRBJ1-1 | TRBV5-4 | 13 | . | CASSFQGDTEAFF
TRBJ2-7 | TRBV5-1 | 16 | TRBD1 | CASSRVAGTGVYEQYF
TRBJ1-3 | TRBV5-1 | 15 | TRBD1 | CASSQPGGRGNTIYF
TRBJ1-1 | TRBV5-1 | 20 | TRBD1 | CASSSDRGGPSRSVNTEAFF
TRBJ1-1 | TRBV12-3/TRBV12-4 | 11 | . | CASSASGEAFF
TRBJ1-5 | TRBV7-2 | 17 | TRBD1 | CASSLSLGQVSNQPQHF
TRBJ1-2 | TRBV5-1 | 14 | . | CASSLEGGAQGYTF
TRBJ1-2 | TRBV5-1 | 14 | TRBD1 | CASSPSGGNYGYTF
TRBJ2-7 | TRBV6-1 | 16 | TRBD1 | CASSGDLGQGGYEQYF
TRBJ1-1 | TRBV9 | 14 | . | CASSVGGQNTEAFF
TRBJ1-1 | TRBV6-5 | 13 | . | CASSYAVNTEAFF
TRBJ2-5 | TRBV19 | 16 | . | CASSMLQGGVRKTQYF
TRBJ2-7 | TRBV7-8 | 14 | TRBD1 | CASSFGTGSYEQYF
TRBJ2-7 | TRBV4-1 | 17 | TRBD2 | CASSPFAGGRNSYEQYF
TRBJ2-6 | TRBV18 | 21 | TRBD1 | CASSPRDRASLISSGANVLTF
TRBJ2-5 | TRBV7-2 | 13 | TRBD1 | CASSSQGRETQYF
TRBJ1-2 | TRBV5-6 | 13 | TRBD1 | CASSFAGGDGYTF
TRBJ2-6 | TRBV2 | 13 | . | CASSDPGANVLTF
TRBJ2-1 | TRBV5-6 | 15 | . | CASSIRVLVHHEQFF
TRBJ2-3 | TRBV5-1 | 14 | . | CASSPEQETDTQYF
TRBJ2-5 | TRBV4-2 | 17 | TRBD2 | CASSQDTAGGNQETQYF
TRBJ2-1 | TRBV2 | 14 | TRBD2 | CASSELAGVQEQFF
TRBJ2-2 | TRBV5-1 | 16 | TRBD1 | CASSFTGGGEGGELFF
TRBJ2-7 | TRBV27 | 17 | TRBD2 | CASSLKGLAGVRYEQYF
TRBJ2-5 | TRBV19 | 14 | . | CASRRTAVGETQYF
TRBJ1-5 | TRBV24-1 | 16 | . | CATSDLPSRPIEPQHF
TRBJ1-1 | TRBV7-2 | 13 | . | CASSSRGKAEAFF
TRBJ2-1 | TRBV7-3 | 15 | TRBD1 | CASSANRGQGFEQFF
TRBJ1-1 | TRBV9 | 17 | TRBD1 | CASSVRDRGLMNTEAFF
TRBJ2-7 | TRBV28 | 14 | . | CASSDYTGSYEQYF
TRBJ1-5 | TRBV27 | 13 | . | CASSLWGGQPQHF
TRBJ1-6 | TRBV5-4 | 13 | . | CASGRAVNSPLHF
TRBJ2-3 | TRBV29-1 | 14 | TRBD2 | CSARTSGSTDTQYF
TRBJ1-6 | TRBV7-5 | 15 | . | CARRRRGPPNSPLHF
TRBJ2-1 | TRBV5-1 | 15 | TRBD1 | CASSSGQGATGEQFF
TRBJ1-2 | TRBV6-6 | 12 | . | CASSYPGNGYTF
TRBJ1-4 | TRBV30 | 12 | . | CAWSFVGEKLFF